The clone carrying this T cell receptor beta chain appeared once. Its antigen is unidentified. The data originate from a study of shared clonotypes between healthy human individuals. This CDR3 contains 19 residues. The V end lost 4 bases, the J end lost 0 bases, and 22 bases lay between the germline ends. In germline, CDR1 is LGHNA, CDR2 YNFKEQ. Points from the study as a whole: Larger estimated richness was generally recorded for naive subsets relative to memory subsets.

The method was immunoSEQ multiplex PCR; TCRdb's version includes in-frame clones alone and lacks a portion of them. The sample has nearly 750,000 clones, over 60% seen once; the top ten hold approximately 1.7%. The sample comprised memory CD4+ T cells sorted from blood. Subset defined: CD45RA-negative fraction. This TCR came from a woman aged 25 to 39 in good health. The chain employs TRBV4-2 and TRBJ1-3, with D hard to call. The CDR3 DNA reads TGTGCCAGCAGCCCCACCAACCGAAGAAGCGGGAGCTCTGGAAACACCATATATTTT. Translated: CASSPTNRRSGSSGNTIYF.